Listed here are 10 T cell receptor beta chains from one sample, sequenced in a study of CD8+CD57+ T cells in acquired aplastic anemia. TCR beta VDJ and CDR3 profiles were obtained from a genomic DNA template. TCRdb re-analysed the reads in MiXCR, keeping a single row per CDR3 protein. The profile shows about 270,000 distinct CDR3 sequences, 55% to 65% of them singletons. The sequenced material came from sorted CD4+, CD8+, or CD8+CD57+ T cells (not recorded which) from PBMCs. The receptors shown here come from a human donor with severe aplastic anemia or a healthy control (not recorded which).

This clonotype appeared a few times. The J gene is TRBJ2-5, the V gene TRBV7-9; D tentatively reads TRBD1 or TRBD2 (5 bases each). Germline CDR1 reads SEHNR; CDR2 reads FQNEAQ (reference sequence). CDR3 length: 15 amino acids. V lost 2 bases, J lost 1 base, and 11 bases lay in between. DNA for the CDR3: TGTGCCAGCAGCTTACTGGGACGGCGCCAAGAGACCCAGTACTTC. Its protein is CASSLLGRRQETQYF.

This clonotype has at least ten counts. The chain links TRBV6-5 to TRBJ2-2; TRBD2 matches 7 bases. CDR3 length: 15 residues. The ends lost 6 bases at V and 3 bases at J; junction bases unmatched: 7. Germline V CDR1 and CDR2: MNHEY, SVGAGI. CDR3 in amino acids: CASRGRVTHTGELFF. For the CDR3, the DNA is TGTGCCAGCAGGGGGAGGGTGACACACACCGGGGAGCTGTTTTTT.

This clonotype was seen only once. The chain joins TRBV7-2 to TRBJ2-2, with 7 bases identical to TRBD1. In germline, CDR1 is SGHTA, CDR2 FQGNSA. The ends lost 5 bases at V and 9 bases at J; junction bases unmatched: 12. This CDR3 region has 15 residues. The CDR3, as DNA: TGTGCCAGCAGCATCAGGACAGGTAGTTCGAGGGAGCTGTTTTTT. It encodes CASSIRTGSSRELFF.

The rearrangement links TRBV7-2 to TRBJ2-3, with D unclear. This CDR3 is 14 amino acids long. In germline, CDR1 is SGHTA, CDR2 FQGNSA. Trimming pared 1 base from V and 1 base from J, leaving 6 bases between. The CDR3 sequence is CASSLGLRTDTQYF. CDR3 nucleotide sequence: TGTGCCAGCAGCTTAGGGCTCCGCACAGATACGCAGTATTTT.

The chain carries TRBV24-1 and TRBJ2-5; 7 nucleotides agree with TRBD1. Germline CDR1 is KGHDR and CDR2 is SFDVKD. CDR3 length equals 13 residues. The ends lost 10 bases at V and 4 bases at J; junction bases unmatched: 8. The CDR3 sequence is CATNDRAGETQYF. CDR3 nucleotide sequence: TGTGCCACTAATGACAGGGCAGGAGAGACCCAGTACTTC.

A single count supports this clonotype. The chain employs TRBV2 and TRBJ2-6; D gene uncertain. This CDR3 has 15 residues. Germline V gene data show CDR1 as SNHLY and CDR2 as FYNNEI. Trimming pared 6 bases from V and 0 bases from J, leaving 9 bases between. The CDR3 reads CASSDQFSGANVLTF. CDR3 in DNA: TGTGCCAGCAGCGACCAGTTCTCTGGGGCCAACGTCCTGACTTTC.

The chain joins TRBV6-5 to TRBJ1-1; D gene unclear. Germline V CDR1 and CDR2: MNHEY, SVGAGI. Deletions cut 0 bases from V and 0 bases from J, with 14 bases between. The CDR3 covers 17 residues. The CDR3 nucleotides are TGTGCCAGCAGTTACTCGATTTTAGGCCAGGTGAACACTGAAGCTTTCTTT. This encodes CASSYSILGQVNTEAFF.

At least ten counts were recorded for this clonotype. The chain uses TRBV9 and TRBJ2-6, with no clear D. This CDR3 comprises 15 residues. Trimming took off 2 bases at V and 4 bases at J, with 10 bases between the two ends. The germline V gene has CDR1 SGDLS and CDR2 YYNGEE. In nucleotides, the CDR3 is TGTGCCAGCAGCGTGAGAGGTTCCGGGGCCAACGTCCTGACTTTC. Protein: CASSVRGSGANVLTF.

The CDR3, as DNA: TGTGCCAGCAGCTTAGCAGGGGGCGATGGCTACACCTTC. Amino acid sequence: CASSLAGGDGYTF. The chain carries TRBV7-6 and TRBJ1-2, with 7 bases matching TRBD1. With V trimmed by 0 bases and J by 6 bases, 1 base remained unmatched. The CDR3 is made up of 13 amino acids. Germline V gene lookup returns CDR1 SGHVS and CDR2 FNYEAQ.

The chain uses TRBV6-6 and TRBJ2-1; D may be TRBD2 (6 bases). V was clipped by 2 bases and J by 4 bases, with 15 bases between them. This CDR3 contains 16 residues. Germline CDR1 and CDR2: MNHNY and SVGAGI (reference sequence). CDR3 DNA: TGTGCCAGCAGTTACGCTGCGGGGAACACGTACAATGAGCAGTTCTTC. Amino acid sequence: CASSYAAGNTYNEQFF.